This T cell receptor (beta chain) was sequenced in a study of cytotoxic CD8 clonotypes in ibrutinib-treated CLL. About the research overall: Partial responses totalled about 24 and complete responses 2; after median approximately 64 months, about 14 remained remitted and about twelve progressed. Among the samples, the mean was roughly 240,000 productive templates and tens of thousands of productive rearrangements. Findings and caveats of the study: Age-matched healthy donor levels were exceeded by baseline clonality, which tracked circulating CD8+ T-cell counts.

TCRdb's copy holds only in-frame clones and misses some; the assay was immunoSEQ multiplex PCR. The sample lists almost 250,000 clones, roughly 74% occurring once. For this clone: The antigen remains undetermined.

The source of around 2 micrograms of genomic DNA for TCR beta libraries was cryopreserved PBMCs. Germline V gene lookup returns CDR1 SGDLS and CDR2 YYNGEE. The germline V and J ends were trimmed by 4 bases and 2 bases, with 16 bases remaining between them. The CDR3 loop spans 15 amino acids. This chain links TRBV9 with TRBJ2-7; possible D gene TRBD2, 5 bases. The clonotype originates from a human donor with chronic lymphocytic leukemia. The material sequenced was PBMCs, taken after 24 months of ibrutinib treatment. CDR3 sequence reads: CASSPPGNPPYEQYF. The CDR3, as DNA: TGTGCCAGCAGCCCCCCCGGGAATCCCCCCTACGAGCAGTACTTC.